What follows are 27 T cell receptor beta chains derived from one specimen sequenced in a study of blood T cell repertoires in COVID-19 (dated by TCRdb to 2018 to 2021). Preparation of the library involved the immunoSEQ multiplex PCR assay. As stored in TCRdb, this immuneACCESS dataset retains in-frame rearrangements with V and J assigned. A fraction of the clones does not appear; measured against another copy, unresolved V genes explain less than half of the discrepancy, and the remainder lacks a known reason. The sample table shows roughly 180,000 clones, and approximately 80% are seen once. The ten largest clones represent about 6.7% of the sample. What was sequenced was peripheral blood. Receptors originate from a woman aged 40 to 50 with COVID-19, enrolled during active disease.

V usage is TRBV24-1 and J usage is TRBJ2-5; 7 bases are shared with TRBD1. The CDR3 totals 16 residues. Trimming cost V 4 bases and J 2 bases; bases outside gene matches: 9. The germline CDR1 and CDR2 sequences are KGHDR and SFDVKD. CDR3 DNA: TGTGCCACCAGTGACTCCTACAGGGGCGAACAAGAGACCCAGTACTTC. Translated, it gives CATSDSYRGEQETQYF.

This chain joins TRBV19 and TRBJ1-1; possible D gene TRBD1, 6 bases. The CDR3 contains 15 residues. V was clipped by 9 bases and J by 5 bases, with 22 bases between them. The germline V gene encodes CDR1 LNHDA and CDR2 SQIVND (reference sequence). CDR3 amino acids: CASWDIQSLRTEAFF. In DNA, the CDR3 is TGTGCCAGCTGGGACATACAGTCTCTCAGGACTGAAGCTTTCTTT.

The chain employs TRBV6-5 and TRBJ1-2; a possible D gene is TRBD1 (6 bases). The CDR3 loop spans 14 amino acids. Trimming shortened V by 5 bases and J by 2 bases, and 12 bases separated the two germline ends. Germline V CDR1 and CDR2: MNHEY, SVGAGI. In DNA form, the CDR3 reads TGTGCCAGCAGTCCTGACAGGAGGAACTATGGCTACACCTTC. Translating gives CASSPDRRNYGYTF.

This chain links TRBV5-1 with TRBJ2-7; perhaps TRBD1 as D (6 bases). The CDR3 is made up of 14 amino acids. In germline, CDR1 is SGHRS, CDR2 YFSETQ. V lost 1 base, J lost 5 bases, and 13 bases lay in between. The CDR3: CASSLRYRENEQYF. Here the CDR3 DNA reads TGCGCCAGCAGCTTGCGATACAGGGAGAACGAGCAGTACTTC.

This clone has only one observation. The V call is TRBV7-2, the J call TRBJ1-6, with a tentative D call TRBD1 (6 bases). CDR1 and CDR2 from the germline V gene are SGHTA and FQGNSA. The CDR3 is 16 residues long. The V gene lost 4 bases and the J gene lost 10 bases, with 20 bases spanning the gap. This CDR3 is CASSSTPTGIRSPLHF. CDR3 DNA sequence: TGTGCCAGCAGCTCAACCCCGACAGGTATCAGATCACCCCTCCACTTT. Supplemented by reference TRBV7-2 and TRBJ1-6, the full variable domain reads GAGVSQSPSNKVTEKGKDVELRCDPISGHTALYWYRQSLGQGLEFLIYFQGNSAPDKSGLPSDRFSAERTGGSVSTLTIQRTQQEDSAVYLCASSSTPTGIRSPLHFGNGTRLTVT.

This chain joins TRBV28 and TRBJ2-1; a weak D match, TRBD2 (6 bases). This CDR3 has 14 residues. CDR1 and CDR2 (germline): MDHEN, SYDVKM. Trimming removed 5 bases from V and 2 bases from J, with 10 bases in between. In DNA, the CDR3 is TGTGCCAGCAGTACAACTAGCCCCTACAATGAGCAGTTCTTC. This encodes CASSTTSPYNEQFF. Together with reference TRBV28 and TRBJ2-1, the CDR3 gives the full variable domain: DVKVTQSSRYLVKRTGEKVFLECVQDMDHENMFWYRQDPGLGLRLIYFSYDVKMKEKGDIPEGYSVSREKKERFSLILESASTNQTSMYLCASSTTSPYNEQFFGPGTRLTVL.

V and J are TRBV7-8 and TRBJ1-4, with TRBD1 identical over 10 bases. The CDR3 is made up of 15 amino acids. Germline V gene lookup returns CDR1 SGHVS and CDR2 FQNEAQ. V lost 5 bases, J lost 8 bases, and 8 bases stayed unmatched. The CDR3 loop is CASSPIPGQGEKLFF. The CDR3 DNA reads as TGTGCCAGCAGCCCAATTCCGGGACAGGGGGAAAAACTGTTTTTT.

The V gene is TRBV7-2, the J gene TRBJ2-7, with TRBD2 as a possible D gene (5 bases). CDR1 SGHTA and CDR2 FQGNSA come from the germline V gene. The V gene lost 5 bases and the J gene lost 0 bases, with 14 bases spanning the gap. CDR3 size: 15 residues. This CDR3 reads CASSPGSGSSYEQYF. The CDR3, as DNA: TGTGCCAGCAGCCCCGGAAGTGGGAGCTCCTACGAGCAGTACTTC.

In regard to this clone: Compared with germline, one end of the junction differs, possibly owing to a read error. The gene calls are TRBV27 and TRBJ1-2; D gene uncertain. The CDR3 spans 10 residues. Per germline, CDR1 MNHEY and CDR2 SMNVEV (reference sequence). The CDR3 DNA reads TGCCCTGCGCTCGGGGATGGCTACACCTTC. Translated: CPALGDGYTF.

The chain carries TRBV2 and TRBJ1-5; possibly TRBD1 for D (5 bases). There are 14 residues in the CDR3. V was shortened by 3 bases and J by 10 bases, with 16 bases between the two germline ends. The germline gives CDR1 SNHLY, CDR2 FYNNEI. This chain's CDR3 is CASSDMRGLGPQHF. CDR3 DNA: TGTGCCAGCAGTGATATGCGGGGCCTCGGACCCCAGCATTTT.

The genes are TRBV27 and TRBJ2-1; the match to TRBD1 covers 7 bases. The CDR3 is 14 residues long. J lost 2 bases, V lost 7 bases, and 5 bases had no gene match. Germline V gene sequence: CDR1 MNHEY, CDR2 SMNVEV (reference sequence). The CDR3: CASTTQGAYNEQFF. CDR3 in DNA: TGTGCCAGCACCACCCAGGGGGCCTACAATGAGCAGTTCTTC.

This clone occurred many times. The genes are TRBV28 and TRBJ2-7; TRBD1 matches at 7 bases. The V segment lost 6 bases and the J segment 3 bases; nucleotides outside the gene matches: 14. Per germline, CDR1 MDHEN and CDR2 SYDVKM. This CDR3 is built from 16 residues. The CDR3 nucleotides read TGTGCCAGCAGACACGACAGGGTGGTCGTCGGCTACGAGCAGTACTTC. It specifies CASRHDRVVVGYEQYF.

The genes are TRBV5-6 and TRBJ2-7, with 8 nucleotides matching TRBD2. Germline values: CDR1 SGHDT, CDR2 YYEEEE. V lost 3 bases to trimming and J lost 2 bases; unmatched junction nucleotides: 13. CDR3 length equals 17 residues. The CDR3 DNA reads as TGTGCCAGCAGCTCCGTCGGGGCGGGAGGCCGGACCTACGAGCAGTACTTC. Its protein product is CASSSVGAGGRTYEQYF.

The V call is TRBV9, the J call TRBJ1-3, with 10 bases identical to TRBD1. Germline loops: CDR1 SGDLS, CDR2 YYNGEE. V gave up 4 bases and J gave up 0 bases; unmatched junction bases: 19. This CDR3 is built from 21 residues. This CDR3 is CASSTNPPGTGASASGNTIYF. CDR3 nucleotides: TGTGCCAGCAGCACAAACCCCCCCGGGACAGGGGCATCTGCCTCTGGAAACACCATATATTTT.

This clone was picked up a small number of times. The CDR3 spells CASSRRTEMNTEAFF. DNA of the CDR3: TGCGCCAGCAGCCGGCGGACAGAAATGAACACTGAAGCTTTCTTT. The chain uses TRBV5-1 and TRBJ1-1; a possible D gene is TRBD1 (6 bases). There are 15 residues in the CDR3. V lost 4 bases and J 0 bases, leaving 13 bases between the germline ends. The germline gives CDR1 SGHRS, CDR2 YFSETQ.

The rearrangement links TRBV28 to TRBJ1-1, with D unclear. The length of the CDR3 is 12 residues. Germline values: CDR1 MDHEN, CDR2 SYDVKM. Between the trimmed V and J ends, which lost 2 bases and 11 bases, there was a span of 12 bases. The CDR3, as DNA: TGTGCCAGCAGTTTAGGGCCAGAAAAGGCTTTCTTT. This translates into CASSLGPEKAFF.

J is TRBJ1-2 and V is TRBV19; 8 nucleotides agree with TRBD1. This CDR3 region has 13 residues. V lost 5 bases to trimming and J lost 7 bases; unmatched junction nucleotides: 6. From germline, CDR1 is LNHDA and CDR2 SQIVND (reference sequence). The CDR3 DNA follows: TGTGCCAGTAGTTCCTTCGACAGGGGTGGCTACACCTTC. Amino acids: CASSSFDRGGYTF. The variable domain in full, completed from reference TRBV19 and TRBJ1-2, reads DGGITQSPKYLFRKEGQNVTLSCEQNLNHDAMYWYRQDPGQGLRLIYYSQIVNDFQKGDIAEGYSVSREKKESFPLTVTSAQKNPTAFYLCASSSFDRGGYTFGSGTRLTVV.

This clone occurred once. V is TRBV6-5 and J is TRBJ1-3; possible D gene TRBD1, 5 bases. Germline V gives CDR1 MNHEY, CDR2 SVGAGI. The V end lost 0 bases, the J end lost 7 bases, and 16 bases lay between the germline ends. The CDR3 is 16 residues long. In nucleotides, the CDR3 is TGTGCCAGCAGTTACTCCGGGCGGGGGGTTTTGAACACCATATATTTT. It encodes CASSYSGRGVLNTIYF.

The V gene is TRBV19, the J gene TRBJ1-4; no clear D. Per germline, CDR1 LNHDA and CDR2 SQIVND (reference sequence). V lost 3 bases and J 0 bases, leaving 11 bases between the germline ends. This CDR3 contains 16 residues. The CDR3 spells CASSMEGGTTNEKLFF. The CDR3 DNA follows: TGTGCCAGTAGTATGGAGGGAGGAACAACTAATGAAAAACTGTTTTTT.

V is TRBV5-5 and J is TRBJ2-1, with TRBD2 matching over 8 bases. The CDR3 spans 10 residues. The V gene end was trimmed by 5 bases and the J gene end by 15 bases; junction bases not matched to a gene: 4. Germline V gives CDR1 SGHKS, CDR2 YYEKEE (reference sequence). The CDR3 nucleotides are TGTGCCAGCAGGGGGACTAGTCTGTTCTTC. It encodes CASRGTSLFF.

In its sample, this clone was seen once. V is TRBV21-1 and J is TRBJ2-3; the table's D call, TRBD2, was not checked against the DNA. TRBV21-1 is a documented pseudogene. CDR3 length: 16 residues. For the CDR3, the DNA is TGTGCCAGCAGCAAGGGAGCTAGCGGGAGGACAGATACGCAGTATTTT. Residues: CASSKGASGRTDTQYF.

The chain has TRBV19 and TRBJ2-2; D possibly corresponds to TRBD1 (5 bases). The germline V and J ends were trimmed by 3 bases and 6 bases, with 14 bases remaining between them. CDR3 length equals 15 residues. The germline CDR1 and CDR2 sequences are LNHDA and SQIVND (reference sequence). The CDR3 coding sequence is TGTGCCAGTAGTATCAGCAGGGTTACGTCCGGGGAGCTGTTTTTT. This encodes CASSISRVTSGELFF.

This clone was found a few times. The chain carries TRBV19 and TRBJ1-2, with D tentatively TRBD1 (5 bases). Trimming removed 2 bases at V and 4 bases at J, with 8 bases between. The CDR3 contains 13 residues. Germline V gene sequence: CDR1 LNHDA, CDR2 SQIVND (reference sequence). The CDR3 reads CASSIKTGYGYTF. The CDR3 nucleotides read TGTGCCAGTAGTATAAAAACAGGCTATGGCTACACCTTC.

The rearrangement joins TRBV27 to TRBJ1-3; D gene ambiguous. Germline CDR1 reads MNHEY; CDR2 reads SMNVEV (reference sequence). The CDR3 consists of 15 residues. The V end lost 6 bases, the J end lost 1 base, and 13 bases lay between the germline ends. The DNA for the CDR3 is TGTGCCAGCAGCTCACCTTCAACTTCTGGAAACACCATATATTTT. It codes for CASSSPSTSGNTIYF.

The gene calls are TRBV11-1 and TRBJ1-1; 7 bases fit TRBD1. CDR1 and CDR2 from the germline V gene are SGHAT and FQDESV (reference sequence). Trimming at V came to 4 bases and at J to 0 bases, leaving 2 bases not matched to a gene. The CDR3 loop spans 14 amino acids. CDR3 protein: CASSSDRMNTEAFF. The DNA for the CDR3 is TGTGCCAGCAGCTCGGACAGGATGAACACTGAAGCTTTCTTT.

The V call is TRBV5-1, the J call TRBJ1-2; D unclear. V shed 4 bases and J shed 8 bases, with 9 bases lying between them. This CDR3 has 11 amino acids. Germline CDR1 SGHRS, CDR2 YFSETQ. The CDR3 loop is CASSEGWGYTF. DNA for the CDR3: TGCGCCAGCAGCGAGGGCTGGGGCTACACCTTC.

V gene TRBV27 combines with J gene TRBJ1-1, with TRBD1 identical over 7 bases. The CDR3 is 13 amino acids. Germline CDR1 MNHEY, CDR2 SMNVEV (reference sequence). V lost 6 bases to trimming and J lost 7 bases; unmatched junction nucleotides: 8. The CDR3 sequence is CASSRGGQREAFF. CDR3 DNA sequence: TGTGCCAGCAGCCGGGGGGGACAGCGTGAAGCTTTCTTT.